The clone carrying this T cell receptor (beta chain) showed up just a few times. The source of the sample is a study of T-cell reconstitution after alpha-beta-depleted transplantation in children. Construction of the TCRbeta library involved unique molecular identifiers. TCRdb recomputed calls from the PCR reads with MiXCR, one row per CDR3 protein. The sample has 700,000 to 950,000 distinct CDR3 sequences; 15% to 20% are singletons. Germline CDR1 is SQVTM and CDR2 is ANQGSEA. The CDR3 is made up of 14 amino acids. Trimming took 3 bases from V and 6 from J; bases not matched to a gene: 7. This specimen consisted of PBMCs, mostly from graft donor cells, obtained 360 days after TCRalphabeta/CD19-depleted stem cell transplant. The rearrangement joins TRBV29-1 to TRBJ2-2; 7 bases line up with TRBD1. The receptor's source is a male patient between 5 and 17 years old who had a stem cell transplant for acute lymphoblastic leukemia, so the T cells may come from the graft donor. CDR3 in DNA: TGCAGCGTTGATTGGGACAGTCTGTCCGGGGAGCTGTTTTTT. Translating it yields CSVDWDSLSGELFF.